Listed below are T cell receptor beta chains from one sample, sequenced in a study of brain T cells in children with intractable seizures. TCRdb's copy holds only in-frame clones and misses some; the assay was immunoSEQ multiplex PCR. The data contain approximately 330,000 clones, 85% to 95% of them singletons. The sample was peripheral blood, taken more than 4 months after surgery. The source of these receptors is a boy younger than two with tuberous sclerosis and intractable seizures. Each CDR3 is given with its conserved first and last residue. A D gene is named only where the DNA matches it firmly. Clone sizes are given selectively: once, few, many, or a class where the clone is expanded.

V: TRBV7-9; D: TRBD2; size: NA; J: TRBJ2-1; DNA: TGTGCCAGCAGCTCGACTAGCGGGGGGGTTTACAATGAGCAGTTCTTC; CDR3: CASSSTSGGVYNEQFF
V: TRBV21-1; D: NA; size: NA; J: TRBJ2-2; DNA: TGTGCCAGCAGCGGAAAGAGGTTACGTGCGGACGGGGAGCTGTTTTTT; CDR3: CASSGKRLRADGELFF
V: TRBV28; D: NA; size: NA; J: TRBJ2-1; DNA: TGTGCCAGCCGACGGAGCAAAGGGATTACCTACAATGAGCAGTTCTTC; CDR3: CASRRSKGITYNEQFF
V: TRBV2; D: NA; size: NA; J: TRBJ1-6; DNA: TGTGCCAGCAGTGTGAGTTTAGTAGCCCTCCACTTT; CDR3: CASSVSLVALHF
V: TRBV30; D: NA; size: NA; J: TRBJ2-4; DNA: TGTGCCTGGTCGACCGGGAGAGGTATTCAGTACTTC; CDR3: CAWSTGRGIQYF
V: TRBV25-1; D: NA; size: NA; J: TRBJ1-3; DNA: TGTGCCAGCACTCTCGATAGGCCCTGGGGAAACACCATATATTTT; CDR3: CASTLDRPWGNTIYF
V: TRBV9; D: NA; size: NA; J: TRBJ1-6; DNA: TGTGCCAGCAGCCCGTACGCGGGGAGAGGGTCCTATAATTCACCCCTCCACTTT; CDR3: CASSPYAGRGSYNSPLHF
V: TRBV6-6; D: TRBD1; size: NA; J: TRBJ1-3; DNA: TGTGCCAGCAGTTACTCGGCAGGGGGCGGAAACACCATATATTTT; CDR3: CASSYSAGGGNTIYF
V: TRBV9; D: TRBD2; size: NA; J: TRBJ2-1; DNA: TGTGCCAGCAGCGTAGGGATTGGGGGACTAGCGGGATACAATGAGCAGTTCTTC; CDR3: CASSVGIGGLAGYNEQFF
V: TRBV29-1; D: NA; size: NA; J: TRBJ1-1; DNA: TGCAGCGTTGAGGGCGGAATGAACACTGAAGCTTTCTTT; CDR3: CSVEGGMNTEAFF
V: TRBV19; D: TRBD2; size: NA; J: TRBJ2-7; DNA: TGTGCCAGTAGTATCGGGGCTAGCGGGAGCTACGAGCAGTACTTC; CDR3: CASSIGASGSYEQYF
V: TRBV19; D: NA; size: NA; J: TRBJ1-2; DNA: TGTGCCAGTAGTCTAAAGGACACGGGAGCCTATGGCTACACCTTC; CDR3: CASSLKDTGAYGYTF
V: TRBV24-1; D: NA; size: NA; J: TRBJ2-2; DNA: TGTGCCACCAGTGATCCCGGGGGCGACACCGGGGAGCTGTTTTTT; CDR3: CATSDPGGDTGELFF
V: TRBV6-5; D: NA; size: NA; J: TRBJ1-3; DNA: TGTGCCAGCAGTTACTCACGACTATCGGGAAACACCATATATTTT; CDR3: CASSYSRLSGNTIYF
V: TRBV4-1; D: TRBD2; size: NA; J: TRBJ2-4; DNA: TGCGCCAGCAGCCATTTAGCGGGAGTTAAAAACATTCAGTACTTC; CDR3: CASSHLAGVKNIQYF
V: TRBV10-3; D: TRBD1; size: NA; J: TRBJ1-6; DNA: TGTGCCATCAGTGGGGGACAGGGGAATTCACCCCTCCACTTT; CDR3: CAISGGQGNSPLHF
V: TRBV6-5; D: TRBD1; size: NA; J: TRBJ1-2; DNA: TGTGCCAGCAGTTACTTGACAGGGGGCAACTATGGCTACACCTTC; CDR3: CASSYLTGGNYGYTF
V: TRBV11-3; D: NA; size: NA; J: TRBJ2-3; DNA: TGTGCCAGCAGCTTAGATCCCGTTTGGGGTACCACAGATACGCAGTATTTT; CDR3: CASSLDPVWGTTDTQYF
V: TRBV3-1/TRBV3-2; D: NA; size: NA; J: TRBJ1-1; DNA: TGTGCCAGCTCCCTTTTGTCGGGTGAAGCTTTCTTT; CDR3: CASSLLSGEAFF
V: TRBV29-1; D: TRBD2; size: NA; J: TRBJ2-7; DNA: TGCAGCGTCTTGACTAGCGGGAGCGAGCAGTACTTC; CDR3: CSVLTSGSEQYF
V: TRBV24-1; D: TRBD1; size: NA; J: TRBJ2-3; DNA: TGTGCCACCAGTGACTCGGGACAGGGGACAGATACGCAGTATTTT; CDR3: CATSDSGQGTDTQYF
V: TRBV6-5; D: NA; size: NA; J: TRBJ2-1; DNA: TGTGCCAGCGGCTATGGGGGTCCGGGTGAGCAGTTCTTC; CDR3: CASGYGGPGEQFF
V: TRBV6-1; D: TRBD2; size: NA; J: TRBJ2-2; DNA: TGTGCCAGCAGTGAGTTGAACCCGGGACTAGCGGGAACGAACACCGGGGAGCTGTTTTTT; CDR3: CASSELNPGLAGTNTGELFF
V: TRBV14; D: NA; size: NA; J: TRBJ2-7; DNA: TGTGCCAGCAGCCAAGATTTCGTTGCCGAGCAGTACTTC; CDR3: CASSQDFVAEQYF
V: TRBV21-1; D: NA; size: NA; J: TRBJ2-2; DNA: TGTGCCAGCAGCAAAAAGGGAGGGGAGCTGTTTTTT; CDR3: CASSKKGGELFF
V: TRBV19; D: NA; size: NA; J: TRBJ2-1; DNA: TGTGCCAGTAGGGGGGCCGAATTATTACAATATGAGCAGTTCTTC; CDR3: CASRGAELLQYEQFF
V: TRBV21-1; D: NA; size: NA; J: TRBJ1-1; DNA: TGTGCCAGCGGCCCTGATAGGGGGCTGGTAGACACTGAAGCTTTCTTT; CDR3: CASGPDRGLVDTEAFF
V: TRBV18; D: NA; size: NA; J: TRBJ1-3; DNA: TGTGCCAGCTCACCTTCGGGAGCAGGAAACACCATATATTTT; CDR3: CASSPSGAGNTIYF
V: TRBV2; D: TRBD1; size: NA; J: TRBJ2-7; DNA: TGTGCCAGCAGAAAAGGACAGGGGAGCTCCTACGAGCAGTACTTC; CDR3: CASRKGQGSSYEQYF
V: TRBV9; D: NA; size: NA; J: TRBJ2-2; DNA: TGTGCCAGCAGCGTAGATAACGTTAGGGCAGGGAACACCGGGGAGCTGTTTTTT; CDR3: CASSVDNVRAGNTGELFF
V: TRBV6-1; D: TRBD2; size: NA; J: TRBJ2-5; DNA: TGTGCCAGCAGTGAGTGGCCTAGCGGAGAGACCCAGTACTTC; CDR3: CASSEWPSGETQYF
V: TRBV6-5; D: NA; size: NA; J: TRBJ2-7; DNA: TGTGCCAGCAGTTACCTTGGCGAGCAGTACTTC; CDR3: CASSYLGEQYF
V: TRBV14; D: TRBD1; size: NA; J: TRBJ2-2; DNA: TGTGCCAGCAGCCAGGACCGTCTCTGGACAGGGCGTGGGACCGGGGAGCTGTTTTTT; CDR3: CASSQDRLWTGRGTGELFF
V: TRBV4-1; D: NA; size: NA; J: TRBJ1-6; DNA: TGCGCCAGCAGCCAAGCTTTGCAGGTTTATAATTCACCCCTCCACTTT; CDR3: CASSQALQVYNSPLHF
V: TRBV14; D: NA; size: NA; J: TRBJ2-2; DNA: TGTGCCAGCAGCCAAGAACTCTCTAAAGGGCCCACCGGGGAGCTGTTTTTT; CDR3: CASSQELSKGPTGELFF
V: TRBV11-3; D: NA; size: NA; J: TRBJ1-3; DNA: TGTGCCAGCAGACGGACGGGGAGAGGCCCCGGGGAATCTGGAAACACCATATATTTT; CDR3: CASRRTGRGPGESGNTIYF
V: TRBV5-6; D: NA; size: NA; J: TRBJ1-1; DNA: TGTGCCAGCAGCCCAAACTTGAACACTGAAGCTTTCTTT; CDR3: CASSPNLNTEAFF
V: TRBV4-1; D: NA; size: NA; J: TRBJ1-2; DNA: TGCGCCAGCAGCCAAGATAGGACAGTGTCTAACTATGGCTACACCTTC; CDR3: CASSQDRTVSNYGYTF
V: TRBV5-1; D: TRBD2; size: NA; J: TRBJ2-5; DNA: TGCGCCAGCGGGACTAGCGGGGCCCGAGACGAGACCCAGTACTTC; CDR3: CASGTSGARDETQYF
V: TRBV27; D: TRBD1; size: NA; J: TRBJ1-3; DNA: TGTGCCAGCAGTTTACGGCCGGGACAGGGGAGCTCTGGAAACACCATATATTTT; CDR3: CASSLRPGQGSSGNTIYF
V: TRBV6-6; D: NA; size: few; J: TRBJ1-2; DNA: TGTGCCAGCAGGGGGACCTATGGCTACACCTTC; CDR3: CASRGTYGYTF
V: TRBV5-6; D: TRBD1; size: NA; J: TRBJ1-2; DNA: TGTGCCAGCAGCTTCCGGGACAGGCCCTATGGCTACACCTTC; CDR3: CASSFRDRPYGYTF
V: TRBV19; D: NA; size: NA; J: TRBJ1-1; DNA: TGTGCCAGTAGTATTCAGCGGGGCACTGAAGCTTTCTTT; CDR3: CASSIQRGTEAFF
V: TRBV4-1; D: TRBD2; size: NA; J: TRBJ2-4; DNA: TGCGCCAGCAGCCAAGCTAGCGGGAGGGTTTTCCAAAACATTCAGTACTTC; CDR3: CASSQASGRVFQNIQYF
V: TRBV30; D: NA; size: NA; J: TRBJ1-6; DNA: TGTGGAACAGAATCCTTTTATAATTCACCCCTCCACTTT; CDR3: CGTESFYNSPLHF
V: TRBV6-1; D: TRBD2; size: NA; J: TRBJ2-7; DNA: TGTGCCAGCAGTGAAGGACTAGCGGGGGGCCAAACCTACGAGCAGTACTTC; CDR3: CASSEGLAGGQTYEQYF
V: TRBV2; D: TRBD2; size: NA; J: TRBJ2-2; DNA: TGTGCCAGCAGTCAACTAGCGGGGGGACAGAACACCGGGGAGCTGTTTTTT; CDR3: CASSQLAGGQNTGELFF
V: TRBV5-6; D: TRBD1; size: NA; J: TRBJ1-1; DNA: TGTGCCAGCATCAAACTGGACAGGGGCACGGGCACTGAAGCTTTCTTT; CDR3: CASIKLDRGTGTEAFF
V: TRBV6-1; D: NA; size: NA; J: TRBJ1-6; DNA: TGTGCCAGCAGTGAAGAGGTAGGGGGTAATTCACCCCTCCACTTT; CDR3: CASSEEVGGNSPLHF
V: TRBV11-2; D: NA; size: NA; J: TRBJ1-3; DNA: TGTGCCAGCAGCCGGACGAGGAGCTCTGGAAACACCATATATTTT; CDR3: CASSRTRSSGNTIYF
V: TRBV10-3; D: NA; size: few; J: TRBJ1-1; DNA: TGTGCCATCAGTGAGTCTGGGGAACAGTACACTGAAGCTTTCTTT; CDR3: CAISESGEQYTEAFF
V: TRBV6-5; D: NA; size: NA; J: TRBJ1-3; DNA: TGTGCCAGCAGCCCCGTCGCTGGAAACACCATATATTTT; CDR3: CASSPVAGNTIYF
V: TRBV19; D: NA; size: NA; J: TRBJ2-7; DNA: TGTGCCAGTGGGGAGGACTACGAGCAGTACTTC; CDR3: CASGEDYEQYF